These T cell receptor beta chains were read from a single sample in a study of T cell changes during pregnancy in multiple sclerosis. Clones were sequenced by immunoSEQ multiplex PCR, and TCRdb holds only the in-frame ones, with some missing. The data hold 55,000 to 70,000 clones, with approximately 89% observed a single time. This specimen was peripheral blood, taken after pregnancy. These TCRs come from a female donor with multiple sclerosis, enrolled in a pregnancy study. CDR3s include the opening cysteine and the closing phenylalanine or tryptophan. A D gene is named only where the DNA matches it firmly. Rows give clone size only sometimes, using once, few, many, or a class for an expanded clone.

J: TRBJ1-2; D: .; size: .; V: TRBV13; length: 14; DNA: TGTGCCAGCAGCTTCGGGCTGGAGGGCTATGGCTACACCTTC; CDR3: CASSFGLEGYGYTF
J: TRBJ2-4; D: .; size: .; V: TRBV29-1; length: 14; DNA: TGCAGCGCCGCCCTGTACGAGGCCAAAAACATTCAGTACTTC; CDR3: CSAALYEAKNIQYF
J: TRBJ1-6; D: .; size: .; V: TRBV27; length: 16; DNA: TGTGCCAGCAGTTCAGGGGCTAGCTCCTATAATTCACCCCTCCACTTT; CDR3: CASSSGASSYNSPLHF
J: TRBJ2-2; D: .; size: .; V: TRBV7-3; length: 16; DNA: TGTGCCAGCAGTCTTCTTCCGGGACAGAACACCGGGGAGCTGTTTTTT; CDR3: CASSLLPGQNTGELFF
J: TRBJ2-1; D: .; size: .; V: TRBV5-5; length: 13; DNA: TGTGCCAGCAGCTCGACAGCTTACAATGAGCAGTTCTTC; CDR3: CASSSTAYNEQFF
J: TRBJ2-7; D: TRBD1; size: .; V: TRBV7-2; length: 15; DNA: TGTGCCAGCAGCTCACACGGGACAGGGGGCTACGAGCAGTACTTC; CDR3: CASSSHGTGGYEQYF
J: TRBJ1-1; D: .; size: .; V: TRBV30; length: 12; DNA: TGTGCCTGGATGAGACCGGGCACTGAAGCTTTCTTT; CDR3: CAWMRPGTEAFF
J: TRBJ1-6; D: .; size: .; V: TRBV7-2; length: 15; DNA: TGTGCCAGCAGTTTAGGGCCCTACGGAGATTCACCCCTCCACTTT; CDR3: CASSLGPYGDSPLHF
J: TRBJ2-2; D: TRBD2; size: .; V: TRBV11-3; length: 16; DNA: TGTGCCAGCAGCTTAGCTCTAGCGGGATTCACCGGGGAGCTGTTTTTT; CDR3: CASSLALAGFTGELFF
J: TRBJ2-3; D: .; size: .; V: TRBV7-9; length: 15; DNA: TGTGCCAGCAGCTTCCGCGGGGATAGCACAGATACGCAGTATTTT; CDR3: CASSFRGDSTDTQYF
J: TRBJ2-7; D: .; size: .; V: TRBV14; length: 13; DNA: TGTGCCAGCAGCCCGGGCGGTGCAGGGGAGCAGTACTTC; CDR3: CASSPGGAGEQYF
J: TRBJ2-7; D: .; size: .; V: TRBV18; length: 13; DNA: TGTGCCAGCTCACCATCCTTCGTCCACGAGCAGTACTTC; CDR3: CASSPSFVHEQYF
J: TRBJ1-3; D: TRBD1; size: .; V: TRBV19; length: 14; DNA: TGTGCCAGTAGTATGACAGGGGGCGTGAACACCATATATTTT; CDR3: CASSMTGGVNTIYF
J: TRBJ1-3; D: TRBD1; size: .; V: TRBV28; length: 16; DNA: TGTGCCAGCAGTTCCCACGGGGACAGGGGAGGAAACACCATATATTTT; CDR3: CASSSHGDRGGNTIYF
J: TRBJ2-7; D: TRBD2; size: .; V: TRBV15; length: 11; DNA: TGTGCCACCACGGGAGGGGGCGAGCAGTACTTC; CDR3: CATTGGGEQYF
J: TRBJ2-3; D: TRBD2; size: .; V: TRBV2; length: 16; DNA: TGTGCCAGCAGCCCACGGGGGGAACCAGGCACAGATACGCAGTATTTT; CDR3: CASSPRGEPGTDTQYF
J: TRBJ1-1; D: .; size: .; V: TRBV10-3; length: 15; DNA: TGTGCCATCAGTGAAACTCGGGCAGGGAGGACTGAAGCTTTCTTT; CDR3: CAISETRAGRTEAFF
J: TRBJ1-2; D: .; size: .; V: TRBV11-2; length: 13; DNA: TGTGCCAGCAGCCCAGGCGATAACTATGGCTACACCTTC; CDR3: CASSPGDNYGYTF
J: TRBJ2-1; D: TRBD1; size: once; V: TRBV30; length: 18; DNA: TGTGCCTGGAGAGGCGCAGGGGGCCCTTTTCCTCACTACAATGAGCAGTTCTTC; CDR3: CAWRGAGGPFPHYNEQFF
J: TRBJ1-1; D: .; size: .; V: TRBV6-1; length: 14; DNA: TGTGCCAGCAGTGAGATCGGGGGTAGTACTGAAGCTTTCTTT; CDR3: CASSEIGGSTEAFF
J: TRBJ1-2; D: .; size: .; V: TRBV7-2; length: 15; DNA: TGTGCCAGCAGCTTACCCAGACACGCAATACATGGCTACACCTTC; CDR3: CASSLPRHAIHGYTF
J: TRBJ1-5; D: .; size: .; V: TRBV18; length: 13; DNA: TGTGCCAGCTCAACTAGTCCGGGTGAGCCCCAGCATTTT; CDR3: CASSTSPGEPQHF
J: TRBJ1-6; D: TRBD1; size: .; V: TRBV9; length: 18; DNA: TGTGCCAGCAGCGTAGGATGGGGAGGGACAGGTGTTAATTCACCCCTCCACTTT; CDR3: CASSVGWGGTGVNSPLHF
J: TRBJ1-2; D: .; size: .; V: TRBV7-8; length: 15; DNA: TGTGCCAGCAGCTTAGGAGGTGAACCCCCGGGTGGCTACACCTTC; CDR3: CASSLGGEPPGGYTF
J: TRBJ2-5; D: .; size: .; V: TRBV27; length: 14; DNA: TGTGCCAGCAGTTCAGGACTACACCAAGAGGCCCAGTACTTC; CDR3: CASSSGLHQEAQYF
J: TRBJ1-1; D: TRBD1; size: .; V: TRBV5-1; length: 14; DNA: TGCGCCAGCAGCGTGGGACAGGGAATGGCTGAAGCTTTCTTT; CDR3: CASSVGQGMAEAFF
J: TRBJ2-6; D: .; size: .; V: TRBV21-1; length: 18; DNA: TGTGCCAGCACCTCTACAGGGCCCGTTTTCTCTGGGGCCAACGTCCTGACTTTC; CDR3: CASTSTGPVFSGANVLTF
J: TRBJ2-5; D: TRBD1; size: .; V: TRBV5-1; length: 16; DNA: TGCGCCAGCAGCTTGGAGGGGGCCTTAAGTCAAGAGACCCAGTACTTC; CDR3: CASSLEGALSQETQYF
J: TRBJ2-1; D: .; size: .; V: TRBV15; length: 14; DNA: TGTGCCACCAGCACCTCAGACTTAGCTCCTGAGCAGTTCTTC; CDR3: CATSTSDLAPEQFF
J: TRBJ2-7; D: TRBD2; size: .; V: TRBV4-1; length: 15; DNA: TGCGCCAGCAGCCAAGCTCGGGGACTAGCGGTGGGGCAGTACTTC; CDR3: CASSQARGLAVGQYF
J: TRBJ2-3; D: TRBD2; size: .; V: TRBV4-2; length: 17; DNA: TGTGCCAGCAGCCAAGACGGGACGGGGGGGCCGTCAGATACGCAGTATTTT; CDR3: CASSQDGTGGPSDTQYF
J: TRBJ2-2; D: TRBD1; size: .; V: TRBV7-2; length: 17; DNA: TGTGCCAGCAGCTTAGCGTCGGGCAGGGGGTACACCGGGGAGCTGTTTTTT; CDR3: CASSLASGRGYTGELFF
J: TRBJ2-1; D: .; size: .; V: TRBV9; length: 16; DNA: TGTGCCAGCAGCGTGAGAAGGGGTAGCTCCTACAATGAGCAGTTCTTC; CDR3: CASSVRRGSSYNEQFF
J: TRBJ1-5; D: TRBD1; size: once; V: TRBV7-9; length: 12; DNA: TGTGCCAGCGGTACAGGGGATCAGCCCCAGCATTTT; CDR3: CASGTGDQPQHF
J: TRBJ1-1; D: .; size: .; V: TRBV5-1; length: 11; DNA: TGCGCCAGCAGCGTGTTACTGAAAGCTTTCTTT; CDR3: CASSVLLKAFF
J: TRBJ1-2; D: .; size: .; V: TRBV27; length: 14; DNA: TGTGCCAGCAGCTTGCAGGGACTAGGCTATGGCTACACCTTC; CDR3: CASSLQGLGYGYTF
J: TRBJ1-1; D: TRBD1; size: .; V: TRBV10-3; length: 13; DNA: TGTGCCATCAGCCAACAGGGGGCCACTGAAGCTTTCTTT; CDR3: CAISQQGATEAFF
J: TRBJ2-5; D: .; size: .; V: TRBV14; length: 15; DNA: TGTGCCAGCAGCCAAGAAAGGAGGGAAGAAGAGACCCAGTACTTC; CDR3: CASSQERREEETQYF
J: TRBJ2-7; D: TRBD1; size: .; V: TRBV7-6; length: 16; DNA: TGTGCCAGCAGCTTAGAGGCGACGGGACAGAGCTACGAGCAGTACTTC; CDR3: CASSLEATGQSYEQYF
J: TRBJ2-3; D: .; size: .; V: TRBV9; length: 15; DNA: TGTGCCAGCAGCACTGGACTTACTAGCACAGATACGCAGTATTTT; CDR3: CASSTGLTSTDTQYF
J: TRBJ1-1; D: TRBD1; size: .; V: TRBV18; length: 16; DNA: TGTGCCAGCTCACTAGGACAGGGGAGAGCGGGCACTGAAGCTTTCTTT; CDR3: CASSLGQGRAGTEAFF